Listed below are T cell receptor beta chains from one sample, sequenced in a study of T cells in Graves' hyperthyroidism and ophthalmopathy. TCRdb reanalysed the multiplex PCR reads using MiXCR and keeps one entry per CDR3 protein. This sample has roughly 570,000 distinct CDR3 sequences, with about 43% found just once. Sequencing used peripheral blood or thyroid tissue (not recorded which). These TCRs come from a woman aged 18-29 years with Graves' hyperthyroidism. Both conserved end residues are part of each CDR3. The order of the fields is V gene, clone size, D gene, J gene, CDR3 protein, CDR3 DNA. A D gene is named only where the DNA matches it firmly. Clone size is stated in some rows and not others, as once, few, many or a class when expanded.

V gene: TRBV16; clone size: few; D gene: -; J gene: TRBJ2-7; CDR3 protein: CASSRAGEQGPSYEQYF; CDR3 DNA: TGTGCCAGCAGCCGAGCCGGGGAACAGGGCCCCTCCTACGAGCAGTACTTC
V gene: TRBV7-9; clone size: once; D gene: -; J gene: TRBJ2-2; CDR3 protein: CASSPFRMDTYNEQFF; CDR3 DNA: TGTGCCAGCAGCCCGTTCCGAATGGACACATACAATGAGCAGTTTTTT
V gene: TRBV20-1; clone size: once; D gene: -; J gene: TRBJ1-2; CDR3 protein: CSADTLGYTF; CDR3 DNA: TGCAGTGCAGATACGCTAGGCTACACCTTC
V gene: TRBV18; clone size: few; D gene: -; J gene: TRBJ2-7; CDR3 protein: CASSLTRVYEQYF; CDR3 DNA: TGTGCCAGCTCACTAACGAGGGTATACGAGCAGTACTTC
V gene: TRBV20-1; clone size: few; D gene: -; J gene: TRBJ2-5; CDR3 protein: CSADKTGIQETQYF; CDR3 DNA: TGCAGTGCCGATAAAACGGGAATACAAGAGACCCAGTACTTC
V gene: TRBV5-1; clone size: many; D gene: -; J gene: TRBJ1-5; CDR3 protein: CASSLEGEGQPQHF; CDR3 DNA: TGCGCCAGCAGCTTGGAAGGGGAGGGTCAGCCCCAGCATTTT
V gene: TRBV6-5; clone size: many; D gene: TRBD2; J gene: TRBJ2-7; CDR3 protein: CASSSHGGAGEQYF; CDR3 DNA: TGTGCCAGCAGTTCACACGGGGGGGCAGGCGAGCAGTACTTC
V gene: TRBV4-2; clone size: many; D gene: -; J gene: TRBJ1-6; CDR3 protein: CASSQEFRAANSPLHF; CDR3 DNA: TGTGCCAGCAGCCAAGAATTTCGGGCAGCCAATTCACCCCTCCACTTT
V gene: TRBV7-7; clone size: -; D gene: -; J gene: TRBJ2-5; CDR3 protein: CASSSERTELGTQYF; CDR3 DNA: TGTGCCAGCAGCTCAGAACGAACGGAGTTGGGGACCCAGTACTTC
V gene: TRBV4-2; clone size: -; D gene: -; J gene: TRBJ1-1; CDR3 protein: CASSQRVPKGNTEAFF; CDR3 DNA: TGTGCCAGCAGCCAAAGGGTCCCGAAGGGAAACACTGAAGCTTTCTTT
V gene: TRBV7-6; clone size: many; D gene: -; J gene: TRBJ1-5; CDR3 protein: CASSLRAREPQHF; CDR3 DNA: TGTGCCAGCAGCCTAAGGGCAAGGGAGCCCCAGCATTTT
V gene: TRBV7-9; clone size: -; D gene: -; J gene: TRBJ2-7; CDR3 protein: CASSLDGGQTYEQYF; CDR3 DNA: TGTGCCAGCAGCTTAGACGGGGGACAGACCTACGAGCAGTACTTC
V gene: TRBV5-5; clone size: many; D gene: -; J gene: TRBJ2-7; CDR3 protein: CASSLSLYGSSYEQYF; CDR3 DNA: TGTGCCAGCAGCTTGTCGTTGTACGGGAGCTCCTACGAGCAGTACTTC
V gene: TRBV7-2; clone size: many; D gene: TRBD2; J gene: TRBJ2-1; CDR3 protein: CASSPVGGRSYNEQFF; CDR3 DNA: TGTGCCAGCAGCCCGGTTGGCGGGAGGTCCTACAATGAGCAGTTCTTC
V gene: TRBV6-5; clone size: -; D gene: -; J gene: TRBJ2-2; CDR3 protein: CASWQAADTGELFF; CDR3 DNA: TGTGCCAGCTGGCAGGCAGCTGACACCGGGGAGCTGTTTTTT
V gene: TRBV29-1; clone size: many; D gene: -; J gene: TRBJ1-5; CDR3 protein: CSVEEGYNQPQHF; CDR3 DNA: TGCAGCGTTGAGGAGGGGTACAATCAGCCCCAGCATTTT
V gene: TRBV6-6; clone size: many; D gene: TRBD1; J gene: TRBJ1-5; CDR3 protein: CASLAGTGKYSNQPQHF; CDR3 DNA: TGTGCCAGCCTAGCCGGGACAGGGAAGTATAGCAATCAGCCCCAGCATTTT
V gene: TRBV7-9; clone size: once; D gene: -; J gene: TRBJ2-2; CDR3 protein: CASSLAMSGNTGELFF; CDR3 DNA: TGTGCCAGCAGCTTAGCGATGTCGGGAAACACCGGGGAACTGTTTTTT
V gene: TRBV19; clone size: once; D gene: -; J gene: TRBJ2-5; CDR3 protein: CASSIEHQNPETQYF; CDR3 DNA: TGTGCCAGTAGTATCGAGCATCAGAACCCAGAGACCCAGTACTTC
V gene: TRBV7-9; clone size: -; D gene: -; J gene: TRBJ2-1; CDR3 protein: CASSYGTEQFF; CDR3 DNA: TGTGCCAGCAGCTACGGCACCGAGCAGTTCTTC
V gene: TRBV9; clone size: -; D gene: TRBD1; J gene: TRBJ1-1; CDR3 protein: CASSAGTGTEAFF; CDR3 DNA: TGTGCCAGCAGTGCCGGGACAGGCACTGAAGCTTTCTTT
V gene: TRBV5-1; clone size: many; D gene: TRBD2; J gene: TRBJ2-7; CDR3 protein: CASRSDTGGYEQYF; CDR3 DNA: TGCGCCAGCAGATCCGACACGGGGGGTTACGAGCAGTACTTC
V gene: TRBV6-1; clone size: many; D gene: TRBD2; J gene: TRBJ2-2; CDR3 protein: CASRTSGSTGELFF; CDR3 DNA: TGTGCCAGCAGGACTAGCGGGAGCACCGGGGAGCTGTTTTTT
V gene: TRBV4-1; clone size: many; D gene: TRBD1; J gene: TRBJ2-7; CDR3 protein: CASSQDGTAAYEQYF; CDR3 DNA: TGCGCCAGCAGCCAAGATGGGACAGCGGCCTACGAGCAGTACTTC
V gene: TRBV7-3; clone size: -; D gene: -; J gene: TRBJ2-7; CDR3 protein: CASSLDQGISEQYF; CDR3 DNA: TGTGCCAGCAGCTTAGATCAGGGGATTTCCGAGCAGTACTTC
V gene: TRBV25-1; clone size: few; D gene: TRBD2; J gene: TRBJ2-3; CDR3 protein: CASSEGTSGTGDTQYF; CDR3 DNA: TGTGCCAGCAGTGAAGGGACTAGCGGGACAGGAGATACGCAGTATTTT
V gene: TRBV20-1; clone size: many; D gene: -; J gene: TRBJ2-5; CDR3 protein: CSARDVRGRQTQYF; CDR3 DNA: TGCAGTGCTAGAGATGTTAGGGGCCGACAGACCCAGTACTTC
V gene: TRBV25-1; clone size: -; D gene: -; J gene: TRBJ2-5; CDR3 protein: CASLDPRARETQYF; CDR3 DNA: TGTGCCAGCTTAGATCCGAGGGCGCGGGAGACCCAGTACTTC
V gene: TRBV12-3/TRBV12-4; clone size: -; D gene: -; J gene: TRBJ2-7; CDR3 protein: CASSLGRFFSYEQYF; CDR3 DNA: TGTGCCAGCAGTTTAGGGCGATTCTTCTCCTACGAGCAGTACTTC
V gene: TRBV20-1; clone size: -; D gene: TRBD1; J gene: TRBJ1-2; CDR3 protein: CSATGQGVVGYTF; CDR3 DNA: TGCAGTGCTACGGGACAGGGGGTCGTCGGCTACACCTTC
V gene: TRBV7-2; clone size: -; D gene: -; J gene: TRBJ1-6; CDR3 protein: CASSNTDSEFYNSPLHF; CDR3 DNA: TGTGCCAGCAGCAATACGGACAGTGAATTCTATAATTCACCCCTCCACTTT
V gene: TRBV24-1; clone size: many; D gene: TRBD2; J gene: TRBJ2-2; CDR3 protein: CATSDSGTSGSWTGELFF; CDR3 DNA: TGTGCCACCAGTGATTCCGGGACTAGCGGGAGTTGGACCGGGGAGCTGTTTTTT
V gene: TRBV9; clone size: many; D gene: -; J gene: TRBJ2-2; CDR3 protein: CASSVGRSTGELFF; CDR3 DNA: TGTGCCAGCAGCGTAGGACGTAGCACCGGGGAGCTGTTTTTT
V gene: TRBV29-1; clone size: -; D gene: -; J gene: TRBJ2-7; CDR3 protein: CSVEGAFYEQYF; CDR3 DNA: TGCAGCGTTGAGGGGGCCTTTTACGAGCAGTACTTC
V gene: TRBV7-9; clone size: many; D gene: -; J gene: TRBJ1-2; CDR3 protein: CASSAFDINYGYTF; CDR3 DNA: TGTGCCAGCAGCGCATTCGATATTAACTATGGCTACACCTTC
V gene: TRBV7-9; clone size: -; D gene: -; J gene: TRBJ1-3; CDR3 protein: CASSLDGLPSSSGNTIYF; CDR3 DNA: TGTGCCAGCAGCCTAGACGGATTGCCCTCGAGCTCTGGAAACACCATATATTTT
V gene: TRBV7-2; clone size: many; D gene: -; J gene: TRBJ2-7; CDR3 protein: CASSLSGGAFSYEQYF; CDR3 DNA: TGTGCCAGCAGCTTATCCGGGGGCGCTTTCTCCTACGAGCAGTACTTC
V gene: TRBV7-9; clone size: -; D gene: TRBD2; J gene: TRBJ2-7; CDR3 protein: CAGSQEPGGSYEQYF; CDR3 DNA: TGTGCCGGCAGCCAAGAACCTGGCGGGAGCTACGAGCAGTACTTC
V gene: TRBV3-1; clone size: many; D gene: -; J gene: TRBJ1-1; CDR3 protein: CASSQGWGTTPFF; CDR3 DNA: TGTGCCAGCAGCCAAGGGTGGGGAACCACGCCTTTCTTT
V gene: TRBV20-1; clone size: -; D gene: -; J gene: TRBJ1-5; CDR3 protein: CSTWGEGQYQETQHF; CDR3 DNA: TGCAGTACCTGGGGGGAGGGCCAGTACCAAGAGACCCAGCATTTT
V gene: TRBV2; clone size: -; D gene: -; J gene: TRBJ1-6; CDR3 protein: CASSAANSPLHF; CDR3 DNA: TGTGCCAGCAGTGCGGCAAATTCACCCCTCCACTTT
V gene: TRBV20-1; clone size: few; D gene: TRBD2; J gene: TRBJ2-1; CDR3 protein: CSARGAPSGYANEQFF; CDR3 DNA: TGCAGTGCTAGAGGGGCGCCTAGCGGGTACGCAAATGAGCAGTTCTTC
V gene: TRBV24-1; clone size: -; D gene: -; J gene: TRBJ1-2; CDR3 protein: CATSDHRDYNGYTF; CDR3 DNA: TGTGCCACCAGTGATCATCGGGACTACAATGGCTACACCTTC
V gene: TRBV6-5; clone size: -; D gene: TRBD2; J gene: TRBJ2-2; CDR3 protein: CASSYSWRRTSGSSWELFF; CDR3 DNA: TGTGCCAGCAGTTATTCTTGGAGGAGGACTAGCGGGAGTAGTTGGGAGCTGTTTTTT
V gene: TRBV12-5; clone size: many; D gene: TRBD2; J gene: TRBJ2-7; CDR3 protein: CASGLGPGLGAYEQYF; CDR3 DNA: TGTGCTAGTGGTTTGGGTCCGGGACTAGGGGCCTACGAGCAGTACTTC
V gene: TRBV29-1; clone size: few; D gene: TRBD2; J gene: TRBJ2-7; CDR3 protein: CSVEGTSGSSYEQYF; CDR3 DNA: TGCAGCGTTGAAGGGACTAGCGGGAGTTCCTACGAGCAGTACTTC
V gene: TRBV13; clone size: -; D gene: -; J gene: TRBJ1-2; CDR3 protein: CASSPRPADWGYTF; CDR3 DNA: TGTGCCAGCAGCCCCCGTCCAGCGGATTGGGGCTACACCTTC
V gene: TRBV5-6; clone size: -; D gene: -; J gene: TRBJ2-5; CDR3 protein: CASSSSHNDRTQYF; CDR3 DNA: TGTGCCAGCAGCTCCTCCCATAATGACCGGACCCAGTACTTC
V gene: TRBV7-8; clone size: -; D gene: -; J gene: TRBJ2-7; CDR3 protein: CASSQTPLGASHEQYF; CDR3 DNA: TGCGCCAGCAGCCAAACCCCCTTGGGGGCCAGCCACGAGCAGTACTTC
V gene: TRBV19; clone size: many; D gene: -; J gene: TRBJ1-5; CDR3 protein: CASTGYNQPQHF; CDR3 DNA: TGTGCCAGTACAGGGTACAATCAGCCCCAGCATTTT
V gene: TRBV24-1; clone size: -; D gene: TRBD2; J gene: TRBJ2-2; CDR3 protein: CASSALGLAGERTGELFF; CDR3 DNA: TGTGCCAGCAGTGCCCTGGGACTAGCGGGAGAGAGGACCGGGGAGCTGTTTTTT
V gene: TRBV7-3; clone size: many; D gene: TRBD1; J gene: TRBJ2-2; CDR3 protein: CASSLRGQGFGELFF; CDR3 DNA: TGTGCCAGCAGCTTAAGGGGACAGGGGTTCGGGGAGCTGTTTTTT
V gene: TRBV30; clone size: -; D gene: -; J gene: TRBJ2-7; CDR3 protein: CAWKVSSSYEQYF; CDR3 DNA: TGTGCCTGGAAGGTCTCAAGCTCCTACGAGCAGTACTTC
V gene: TRBV10-3; clone size: -; D gene: -; J gene: TRBJ1-2; CDR3 protein: CAISEAGGSGYTF; CDR3 DNA: TGTGCCATCAGTGAGGCTGGCGGGAGTGGCTACACCTTC
V gene: TRBV13; clone size: many; D gene: -; J gene: TRBJ1-2; CDR3 protein: CASTRRGGDYGYTF; CDR3 DNA: TGTGCCAGCACCCGACGGGGTGGGGACTATGGCTACACCTTC
V gene: TRBV6-5; clone size: few; D gene: -; J gene: TRBJ1-1; CDR3 protein: CASSPQGRRTEAFF; CDR3 DNA: TGTGCCAGCAGCCCCCAGGGCCGACGCACTGAAGCTTTCTTT
V gene: TRBV7-8; clone size: once; D gene: TRBD2; J gene: TRBJ2-1; CDR3 protein: CASSRTSGRGNEQFF; CDR3 DNA: TGTGCCAGCAGCCGGACTAGCGGGAGGGGAAATGAGCAGTTCTTC